This T cell receptor (beta chain) comes out of a study of neurological immune-mediated disorders. Study-wide findings and caveats: HTLV-1-associated myelopathy showed the most TCR clonal expansion; multiple sclerosis the least, below healthy controls.

Sorted libraries were made with 900,000 to 1,000,000 CD4+ or CD8+ T cells. 5'RACE with 10-nucleotide random UMIs generated the cDNA. The output of every sequencing run exceeded 200 million TCR-beta sequences, derived from 15-18 subjects. TCRdb recomputed calls from the 5' RACE reads with MiXCR, one row per CDR3 protein. Of more than 13,000 distinct CDR3 sequences in the sample, less than 7.5% were seen once. The junction had 14 bases not matched to a gene; V was cut back by 0 bases and J by 7 bases. Per the germline V gene, CDR1 is LGHDT and CDR2 is YNNKEL (reference sequence). The CDR3 is 18 amino acids. This clonotype has at least ten counts. The antigen is undetermined.

J is TRBJ2-3 and V is TRBV3-1, with 9 nucleotides matching TRBD2. This receptor was obtained from a middle-aged woman in good health. Input material: CD8+ T cells from blood. The CDR3 protein is CASSQDWPSGEVGYTQYF. CDR3 sequence (DNA): TGTGCCAGCAGCCAAGACTGGCCTAGCGGGGAGGTTGGGTATACGCAGTATTTT.